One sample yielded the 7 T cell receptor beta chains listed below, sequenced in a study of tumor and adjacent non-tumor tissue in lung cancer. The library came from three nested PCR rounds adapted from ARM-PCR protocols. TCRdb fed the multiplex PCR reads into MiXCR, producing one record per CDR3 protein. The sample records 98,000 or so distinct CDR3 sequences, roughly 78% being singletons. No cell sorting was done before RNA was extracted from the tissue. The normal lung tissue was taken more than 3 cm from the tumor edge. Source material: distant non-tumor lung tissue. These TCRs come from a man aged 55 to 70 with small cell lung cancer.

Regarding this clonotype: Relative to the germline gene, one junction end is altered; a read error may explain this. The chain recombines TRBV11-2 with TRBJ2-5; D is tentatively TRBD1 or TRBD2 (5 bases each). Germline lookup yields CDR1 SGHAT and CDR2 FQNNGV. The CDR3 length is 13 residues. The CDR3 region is CASCLGTKETQYF. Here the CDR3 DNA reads TGCGCCAGCTGCTTAGGGACCAAAGAGACCCAGTACTTT.

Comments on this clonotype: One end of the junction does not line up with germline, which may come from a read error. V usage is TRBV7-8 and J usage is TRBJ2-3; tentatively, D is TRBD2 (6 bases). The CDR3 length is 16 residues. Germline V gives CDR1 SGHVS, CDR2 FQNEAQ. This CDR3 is CASSLAVGASADTQYF. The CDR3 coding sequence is TGCGCCAGCAGCTTAGCTGTCGGAGCTAGCGCAGATACACAGTATTTT.

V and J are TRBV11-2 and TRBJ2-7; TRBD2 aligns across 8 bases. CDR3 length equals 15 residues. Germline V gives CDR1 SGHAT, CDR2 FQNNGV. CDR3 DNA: TGTGCCAGCAGTTTAGGCAGCGGGAGCTCCTACGAACAGAACGTC. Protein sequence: CASSLGSGSSYEQNV.

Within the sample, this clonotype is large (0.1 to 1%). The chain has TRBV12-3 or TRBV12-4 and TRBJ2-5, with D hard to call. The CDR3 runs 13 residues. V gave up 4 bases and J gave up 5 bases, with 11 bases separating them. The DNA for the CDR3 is TGTGCCAGCAGTTCTCAATCCGGGGAGACCCAGTACTTC. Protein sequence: CASSSQSGETQYF.

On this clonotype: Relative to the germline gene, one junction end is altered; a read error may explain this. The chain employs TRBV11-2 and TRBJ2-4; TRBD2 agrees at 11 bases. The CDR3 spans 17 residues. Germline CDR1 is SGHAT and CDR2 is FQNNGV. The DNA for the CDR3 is TGTGCTAGCAGCGGATCACAGGGACTAGCGGTCAAAAACATTCAGTACTTC. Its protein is CASSGSQGLAVKNIQYF.

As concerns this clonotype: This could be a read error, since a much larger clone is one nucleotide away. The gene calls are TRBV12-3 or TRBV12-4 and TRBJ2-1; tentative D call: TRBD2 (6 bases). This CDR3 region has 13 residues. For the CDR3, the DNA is TGTGCCAACAGTGGGGGGTGGGGGGATGAACAGTTCTTC. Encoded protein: CANSGGWGDEQFF.

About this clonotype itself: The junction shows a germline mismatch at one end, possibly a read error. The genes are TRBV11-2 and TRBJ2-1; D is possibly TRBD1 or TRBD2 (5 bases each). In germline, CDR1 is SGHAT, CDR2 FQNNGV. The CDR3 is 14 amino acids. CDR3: CARQKRQGDNEQLF. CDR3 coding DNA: TGTGCCAGGCAGAAGCGGCAGGGCGACAACGAGCAGCTTTTC. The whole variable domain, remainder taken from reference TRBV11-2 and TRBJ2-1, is EAGVAQSPRYKIIEKRQSVAFWCNPISGHATLYWYQQILGQGPKLLIQFQNNGVVDDSQLPKDRFSAERLKGVDSTLKIQPAKLEDSAVYLCARQKRQGDNEQLFGPGTRLTVL.